Presented here are 26 T cell receptor beta chains from one specimen sequenced in a study of blood T cell repertoires in COVID-19. Assay: immunoSEQ multiplex PCR; the TCRdb copy retains only in-frame clones and omits some. The sample holds about 220,000 clones, 70% to 90% seen once. Sequencing was carried out using peripheral blood. The origin of the receptors is a woman between 65 and 79 years old with COVID-19, enrolled during active disease.

The J gene is TRBJ2-5, the V gene TRBV12-3 or TRBV12-4; no clear D gene. Trimming cost V 6 bases and J 4 bases, with 9 bases left between them. This CDR3 has 12 residues. CDR3 in amino acids: CASSPRLETQYF. In DNA, the CDR3 is TGTGCCAGCAGCCCGAGGTTAGAGACCCAGTACTTC.

This chain links TRBV5-6 with TRBJ1-3; 7 bases agree with TRBD1. This CDR3 has 13 amino acids. The V segment lost 2 bases and the J segment 9 bases; nucleotides outside the gene matches: 5. CDR1 is SGHDT, CDR2 YYEEEE, per germline. The CDR3 bases are TGTGCCAGCAGCTTAGGGACAGTGGGCACCATATATTTT. Protein: CASSLGTVGTIYF.

The V call is TRBV19, the J call TRBJ1-2; D possibly corresponds to TRBD1 (6 bases). Germline CDR1 reads LNHDA; CDR2 reads SQIVND (reference sequence). Between the trimmed V and J ends, which lost 3 bases and 13 bases, there was a span of 21 bases. The CDR3 runs to 14 residues. The CDR3 DNA reads TGTGCCAGTAGTATTGGCGGGACAAGCGGGATGTTCACCTTC. Translation gives CASSIGGTSGMFTF.

The V call is TRBV11-1, the J call TRBJ1-5; tentative D call: TRBD1 (5 bases). From germline, CDR1 is SGHAT and CDR2 FQDESV (reference sequence). The CDR3 length is 13 residues. V shed 3 bases and J shed 4 bases, with 7 bases lying between them. DNA of the CDR3: TGTGCCAGCAGCTTCGGGACTAATCAGCCCCAGCATTTT. It translates to CASSFGTNQPQHF.

The chain combines TRBV2 with TRBJ2-7, with 8 bases lining up with TRBD1. V shed 5 bases, J shed 6 bases, and the junction held 9 bases outside the gene matches. The V gene's germline CDR1 is SNHLY and CDR2 FYNNEI. The CDR3 runs to 14 residues. CDR3 loop: CASSPRQGSGEQYF. In DNA form, the CDR3 reads TGTGCCAGCAGTCCCAGACAGGGGTCGGGCGAGCAGTACTTC.

This chain connects TRBV19 to TRBJ2-2; 12 positions match TRBD2. V trimming: 5 bases; J trimming: 4 bases; junction bases outside the gene matches: 5. Germline CDR1 and CDR2: LNHDA and SQIVND (reference sequence). CDR3 size: 16 residues. Written as DNA, the CDR3 is TGTGCCAGTAGTTCTAGCGGGGGGGCCTCCACCGGGGAGCTGTTTTTT. It encodes CASSSSGGASTGELFF. The complete variable domain, with remaining parts taken from reference TRBV19 and TRBJ2-2, reads DGGITQSPKYLFRKEGQNVTLSCEQNLNHDAMYWYRQDPGQGLRLIYYSQIVNDFQKGDIAEGYSVSREKKESFPLTVTSAQKNPTAFYLCASSSSGGASTGELFFGEGSRLTVL.

The chain links TRBV9 to TRBJ2-3, with 9 bases identical to TRBD2. The CDR3 contains 16 residues. Trimming took 4 bases from V and 0 from J; bases not matched to a gene: 6. Germline V gives CDR1 SGDLS, CDR2 YYNGEE. DNA of the CDR3: TGTGCCAGCAGCTCCGATAGCGGGAGAAGCACAGATACGCAGTATTTT. This codes for CASSSDSGRSTDTQYF.

The genes are TRBV28 and TRBJ1-6; possibly TRBD1 for D (6 bases). Germline V lookup: CDR1 MDHEN, CDR2 SYDVKM. This CDR3 comprises 15 residues. V lost 7 bases to trimming and J lost 5 bases, with 15 bases between them. The CDR3 here is CASKRWTADNSPLHF. The CDR3 DNA reads TGTGCCAGCAAACGATGGACAGCCGATAATTCACCCCTCCACTTT.

The sample holds one count of this clone. This chain joins TRBV4-1 and TRBJ2-1; 7 bases agree with TRBD2. V shed 4 bases and J 2 bases; nucleotides not matched to a gene: 8. CDR1 MGHRA and CDR2 YSYEKL come from the germline V gene. The CDR3 is made up of 16 amino acids. In DNA form, the CDR3 reads TGCGCCAGCAGCCCAAGTCGGAGCGGGACCTACAATGAGCAGTTCTTC. Translation: CASSPSRSGTYNEQFF.

The chain is built from TRBV13 and TRBJ1-1; 8 nucleotides agree with TRBD1. Germline loops: CDR1 PRHDT, CDR2 FYEKMQ (reference sequence). The CDR3 extends over 15 amino acids. V lost 6 bases to trimming and J lost 0 bases; unmatched junction nucleotides: 6. The CDR3: CASSPGGTVNTEAFF. The DNA of the CDR3 is TGTGCCAGCAGTCCAGGGGGCACGGTGAACACTGAAGCTTTCTTT.

This rearrangement joins TRBV5-4 to TRBJ1-2, with 10 nucleotides matching TRBD1. This CDR3 is 15 amino acids long. Germline values: CDR1 SGHNT, CDR2 YYREEE (reference sequence). The junction had 9 bases not matched to a gene; V was cut back by 2 bases and J by 8 bases. The CDR3 sequence: CASSFPGTGEHGYTF. CDR3 coding DNA: TGTGCCAGCAGCTTCCCCGGGACAGGGGAACACGGCTACACCTTC.

This chain links TRBV5-4 with TRBJ1-3; 11 bases are shared with TRBD1. Trimming cost V 4 bases and J 4 bases; bases outside gene matches: 7. The germline gives CDR1 SGHNT, CDR2 YYREEE (reference sequence). The CDR3 has 16 residues. CDR3 residues: CASSRGQGAFGNTIYF. CDR3 nucleotides: TGTGCCAGCAGCAGAGGACAGGGGGCGTTCGGAAACACCATATATTTT.

This clone was counted once. V usage is TRBV2 and J usage is TRBJ2-5, with TRBD2 as a possible D gene (5 bases). Trimming stripped 6 bases from V and 1 base from J, with 12 bases between. Germline V gives CDR1 SNHLY, CDR2 FYNNEI. The CDR3 contains 14 residues. CDR3 sequence (DNA): TGTGCCAGCAGACCGGGATCAGTCCAAGAGACCCAGTACTTC. Translated: CASRPGSVQETQYF.

J is TRBJ1-1 and V is TRBV6-5; TRBD1 might be the D (5 bases). V dropped 0 bases and J dropped 1 base, with 9 bases sitting between them. The CDR3 has 15 residues. Germline V gene sequence: CDR1 MNHEY, CDR2 SVGAGI. The DNA of the CDR3 is TGTGCCAGCAGTTACTCGGATAGGGGGAACACTGAAGCTTTCTTT. This sequence encodes CASSYSDRGNTEAFF.

This chain uses TRBV7-2 with TRBJ1-4; D is uncertain. The CDR3 runs to 14 residues. CDR1 is SGHTA and CDR2 is FQGNSA in the germline V gene. V was cut by 6 bases and J by 3 bases, with 11 bases left in between. In nucleotides, the CDR3 is TGTGCCAGCAGTTGGTCGGGTGCTAATGAAAAACTGTTTTTT. Translation: CASSWSGANEKLFF.

The chain links TRBV2 to TRBJ1-3; the D gene is possibly TRBD1 (5 bases). In germline, CDR1 is SNHLY, CDR2 FYNNEI. With 6 bases removed from V and 2 bases from J, the gap between germline ends came to 20 bases. This CDR3 contains 17 residues. Here the CDR3 DNA reads TGTGCCAGCAGCATAAACCGACAGAGAAGGGCTGGAAACACCATATATTTT. Translating gives CASSINRQRRAGNTIYF.

This chain joins TRBV7-2 and TRBJ2-1, with a possible D match to TRBD1 (5 bases). Germline V lookup: CDR1 SGHTA, CDR2 FQGNSA. V shed 4 bases and J shed 3 bases, with 7 bases lying between them. This CDR3 comprises 13 residues. CDR3 DNA: TGTGCCAGCAGCTACGACAGCTACAATGAGCAGTTCTTC. Translated, it gives CASSYDSYNEQFF.

This clone showed up just a few times. The chain couples TRBV11-3 to TRBJ2-7, with a weak D call TRBD1 (5 bases). This CDR3 region has 13 residues. Germline V CDR1 and CDR2: SGHNT, YENEEA. Trimming pared 1 base from V and 2 bases from J, leaving 6 bases between. The chain's CDR3 is CASSLGGPYEQYF. The CDR3 DNA reads as TGTGCCAGCAGCTTAGGGGGCCCCTACGAGCAGTACTTC.

The chain couples TRBV28 to TRBJ2-5, with D hard to call. V was cut by 6 bases and J by 3 bases, with 5 bases left in between. The CDR3 loop spans 11 amino acids. Germline V gene data show CDR1 as MDHEN and CDR2 as SYDVKM. CDR3 DNA: TGTGCCAGCAGGCGTGAAGAGACCCAGTACTTC. Translated: CASRREETQYF.

V and J are TRBV6-2 or TRBV6-3 and TRBJ1-1; unclear D gene. Germline CDR1 is MNHEY and CDR2 is SVGEGT. The V end was cut by 6 bases, the J end by 8 bases, with 13 bases between. The CDR3 is 12 amino acids. CDR3 nucleotide sequence: TGTGCCAGCAGCCCCTGGGCCTCCGAAGCTTTCTTT. Its protein product is CASSPWASEAFF.

V usage is TRBV4-1 and J usage is TRBJ2-5, with 15 bases that match TRBD2. Germline V gives CDR1 MGHRA, CDR2 YSYEKL. With 0 bases clipped from V and 5 bases from J, the junction kept 13 bases outside the gene matches. The CDR3 length is 20 residues. The CDR3 DNA sequence: TGCGCCAGCAGCCAAGAAGGTGTGGGACTAGCGGGAGGAGGACGGGAGACCCAGTACTTC. This gives the protein CASSQEGVGLAGGGRETQYF.

The chain uses TRBV7-2 and TRBJ1-2; 9 bases line up with TRBD1. This CDR3 contains 18 residues. V lost 5 bases to trimming and J lost 2 bases; unmatched junction nucleotides: 15. CDR1 is SGHTA, CDR2 FQGNSA, per germline. CDR3 nucleotide sequence: TGTGCCAGCAGCCGCCTCCCACAGGGGGCGATGGGAAACTATGGCTACACCTTC. The encoded protein is CASSRLPQGAMGNYGYTF.

The rearrangement uses TRBV11-2 and TRBJ1-4; TRBD1 matches at 11 bases. V gave up 5 bases and J gave up 7 bases; unmatched junction bases: 9. The CDR3 has 16 residues. CDR1 SGHAT and CDR2 FQNNGV come from the germline V gene. The CDR3 sequence is CASSRGDRGSGEKLFF. CDR3 nucleotides: TGTGCCAGCAGCCGAGGGGACAGGGGGTCGGGTGAAAAACTGTTTTTT.

The rearrangement joins TRBV2 to TRBJ2-1; TRBD2 is a possible D gene (6 bases). The germline gives CDR1 SNHLY, CDR2 FYNNEI. The CDR3 is 14 amino acids. Trimming cost V 7 bases and J 2 bases, with 12 bases left between them. CDR3 nucleotides: TGTGCCAGCAAATCGGGAGAGACCTACAATGAGCAGTTCTTC. Translation: CASKSGETYNEQFF.

This clone was detected ten times or more. The CDR3 coding sequence is TGTGCCAGCATCCCACACGATAAAAGCAATCAGCCCCAGCATTTT. Protein product: CASIPHDKSNQPQHF. V gene TRBV6-5 combines with J gene TRBJ1-5; D is ambiguous. V was cut by 7 bases and J by 1 base, with 14 bases left in between. The V gene's germline CDR1 is MNHEY and CDR2 SVGAGI. This CDR3 has 15 residues.

The chain has TRBV5-1 and TRBJ1-2; 8 nucleotides line up with TRBD1. The V gene end was trimmed by 1 base and the J gene end by 3 bases; junction bases not matched to a gene: 8. Germline V gene lookup returns CDR1 SGHRS and CDR2 YFSETQ. The CDR3 consists of 16 residues. The CDR3 DNA sequence: TGCGCCAGCAGCTTGATTGGGGGGACAGGAGACTATGGCTACACCTTC. Translating gives CASSLIGGTGDYGYTF.